One and the same sample provided the 7 T cell receptor beta chains below, sequenced in a study of cytomegalovirus exposure and HLA in healthy donors. Both 60 Vbeta primers and 13 Jbeta primers went into the PCR. Libraries were prepared by immunoSEQ multiplex PCR; TCRdb keeps only in-frame clonotypes and omits some of them. This table has about 180,000 clones, around 80% appearing once. Sequencing was performed on PBMCs. Receptors were obtained from an older woman in good health and CMV-seropositive.

V and J are TRBV6-4 and TRBJ2-2; D possibly corresponds to TRBD1 (6 bases). Trimming stripped 2 bases from V and 3 bases from J, with 13 bases between. The CDR3 has 16 amino acids. CDR1 is MRHNA and CDR2 is SNTAGT in the germline V gene. Here the CDR3 DNA reads TGTGCCAGCAGTGACCTTAGGGACACTTACACCGGGGAGCTGTTTTTT. Translating gives CASSDLRDTYTGELFF.

The count of this clone is one. The gene calls are TRBV11-3 and TRBJ2-1, with TRBD2 matching 15 bases. With 6 bases clipped from V and 0 bases from J, the junction kept 6 bases outside the gene matches. The germline V gene has CDR1 SGHNT and CDR2 YENEEA. The CDR3 has 18 amino acids. In DNA, the CDR3 is TGTGCCAGCAGTCAGGGACTAGCGGGAGGAAGCTCCTACAATGAGCAGTTCTTC. Encoded protein: CASSQGLAGGSSYNEQFF.

The chain is built from TRBV13 and TRBJ2-1; the D gene is possibly TRBD2 (5 bases). Germline-derived CDR1 and CDR2 are PRHDT and FYEKMQ (reference sequence). V lost 3 bases and J lost 2, with 8 bases in between. The CDR3 runs 14 residues. The CDR3 spells CASSFSGTYNEQFF. As DNA, the CDR3 is TGTGCCAGCAGCTTTTCGGGAACCTACAATGAGCAGTTCTTC.

This chain joins TRBV7-9 and TRBJ1-3; 7 nucleotides match TRBD1. In germline, CDR1 is SEHNR, CDR2 FQNEAQ (reference sequence). Trimming cost V 5 bases and J 6 bases; bases outside gene matches: 10. CDR3 size: 15 residues. The DNA for the CDR3 is TGTGCCAGCAGCATCGGACAGGACTGGGAAAACACCATATATTTT. Translating gives CASSIGQDWENTIYF.

V gene TRBV5-4 combines with J gene TRBJ2-3; no clear D gene. The CDR3 is 15 amino acids. Trimming removed 0 bases from V and 2 bases from J, with 10 bases in between. Germline assignment: CDR1 SGHNT and CDR2 YYREEE (reference sequence). CDR3 loop: CASSLELQPTDTQYF. CDR3 coding DNA: TGTGCCAGCAGCTTGGAGTTACAGCCCACAGATACGCAGTATTTT.

V and J are TRBV7-3 and TRBJ1-1, with a weak D call TRBD1 (6 bases). The CDR3 sequence is 14 residues long. The V end lost 3 bases, the J end lost 1 base, and 9 bases lay between the germline ends. CDR1 and CDR2 (germline): SGHTA, FQGTGA. This chain's CDR3 is CASSFGTRNTEAFF. CDR3 nucleotide sequence: TGTGCCAGCAGCTTCGGGACACGGAACACTGAAGCTTTCTTT.

The chain is built from TRBV4-3 and TRBJ2-7, with TRBD2 identical over 15 bases. Per the germline V gene, CDR1 is LGHNA and CDR2 is YSLEER. This CDR3 region has 15 residues. With 4 bases clipped from V and 3 bases from J, the junction kept 1 base outside the gene matches. The CDR3 loop is CASSPGLAGGYEQYF. In DNA, the CDR3 is TGCGCCAGCAGCCCGGGACTAGCGGGGGGCTACGAGCAGTACTTC.